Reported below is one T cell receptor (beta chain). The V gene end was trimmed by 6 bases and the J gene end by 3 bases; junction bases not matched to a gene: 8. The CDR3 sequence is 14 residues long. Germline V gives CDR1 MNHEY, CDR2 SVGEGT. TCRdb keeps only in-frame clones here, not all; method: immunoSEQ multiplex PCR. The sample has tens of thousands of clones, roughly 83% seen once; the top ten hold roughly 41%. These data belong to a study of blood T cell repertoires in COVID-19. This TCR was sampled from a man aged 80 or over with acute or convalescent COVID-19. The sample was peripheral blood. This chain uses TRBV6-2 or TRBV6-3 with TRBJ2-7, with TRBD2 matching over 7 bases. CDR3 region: CASSLAKRGYEQYF. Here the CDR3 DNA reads TGTGCCAGCAGCCTAGCCAAGCGGGGCTACGAGCAGTACTTC.